The 15 T cell receptor beta chains reported below all come from one sample, sequenced in a study of cytomegalovirus exposure and HLA in healthy donors. Both 60 Vbeta primers and 13 Jbeta primers went into the PCR. Sequencing was performed with immunoSEQ multiplex PCR; in TCRdb, only in-frame clones are kept and a portion is missing. This sample contains about 75,000 clones. Sample: PBMCs. These receptors all stem from a man younger than 30 in good health and CMV-seropositive.

For the CDR3, the DNA is TGCGCCAGCAGCTTGTTATCTGTATCGAACACTGAAGCTTTCTTT. Its translation: CASSLLSVSNTEAFF. This rearrangement joins TRBV5-1 to TRBJ1-1; D is ambiguous. The CDR3 has 15 residues. Trimming removed 1 base from V and 1 base from J, with 11 bases in between. Germline lookup yields CDR1 SGHRS and CDR2 YFSETQ. Supplemented by reference TRBV5-1 and TRBJ1-1, the full variable domain reads KAGVTQTPRYLIKTRGQQVTLSCSPISGHRSVSWYQQTPGQGLQFLFEYFSETQRNKGNFPGRFSGRQFSNSRSEMNVSTLELGDSALYLCASSLLSVSNTEAFFGQGTRLTVV.

The chain employs TRBV7-8 and TRBJ2-2; TRBD2 agrees at 11 bases. J was trimmed by 4 bases and V by 3 bases; bases with no gene match: 4. The CDR3 extends over 16 amino acids. Per germline, CDR1 SGHVS and CDR2 FQNEAQ. The CDR3 reads CASSLVAGGPTGELFF. Written as DNA, the CDR3 is TGTGCCAGCAGCTTGGTAGCGGGGGGGCCCACCGGGGAGCTGTTTTTT.

The CDR3 spells CASSWTGGQPQHF. CDR3 sequence (DNA): TGTGCCAGCAGCTGGACAGGGGGTCAGCCCCAGCATTTT. This chain uses TRBV5-5 with TRBJ1-5; 10 bases match TRBD1. The V gene's germline CDR1 is SGHKS and CDR2 YYEKEE (reference sequence). The CDR3 is 13 amino acids. V lost 3 bases to trimming and J lost 6 bases; unmatched junction nucleotides: 0.

The chain combines TRBV28 with TRBJ2-3, with 9 positions matching TRBD2. J gave up 5 bases and V 6 bases, and 6 bases lay outside the gene matches. CDR1 and CDR2 (germline): MDHEN, SYDVKM. This CDR3 has 14 amino acids. CDR3 nucleotide sequence: TGTGCCAGCAGGGAAGCGGGGGGCAGAGATACGCAGTATTTT. Translated: CASREAGGRDTQYF. The full variable domain, rest sourced from reference TRBV28 and TRBJ2-3, is DVKVTQSSRYLVKRTGEKVFLECVQDMDHENMFWYRQDPGLGLRLIYFSYDVKMKEKGDIPEGYSVSREKKERFSLILESASTNQTSMYLCASREAGGRDTQYFGPGTRLTVL.

The V and J genes are TRBV20-1 and TRBJ2-7, with unresolved D. V was clipped by 6 bases and J by 5 bases, with 5 bases between them. The CDR3 loop spans 9 amino acids. The V gene's germline CDR1 is DFQATT and CDR2 SNEGSKA (reference sequence). The CDR3: CSAANEQYF. The CDR3 DNA sequence: TGCAGTGCAGCGAACGAGCAGTACTTC.

V is TRBV19 and J is TRBJ2-7, with 11 bases matching TRBD2. V was clipped by 4 bases and J by 4 bases; unmatched bases: 3. Germline-derived CDR1 and CDR2 are LNHDA and SQIVND (reference sequence). This CDR3 region has 14 residues. The CDR3 region is CASSTTSGDYEQYF. The CDR3 DNA reads TGTGCCAGTAGTACGACTAGCGGGGATTACGAGCAGTACTTC. The variable domain in full, with the rest retrieved from reference TRBV19 and TRBJ2-7, is DGGITQSPKYLFRKEGQNVTLSCEQNLNHDAMYWYRQDPGQGLRLIYYSQIVNDFQKGDIAEGYSVSREKKESFPLTVTSAQKNPTAFYLCASSTTSGDYEQYFGPGTRLTVT.

The V gene is TRBV5-1, the J gene TRBJ2-7, with 14 positions matching TRBD2. The V segment lost 1 base and the J segment 2 bases; nucleotides outside the gene matches: 2. The CDR3 is 16 residues long. Germline CDR1 SGHRS, CDR2 YFSETQ. CDR3 sequence: CASSLRTSGRPYEQYF. CDR3 DNA: TGCGCCAGCAGCTTGAGGACTAGCGGGAGGCCCTACGAGCAGTACTTC.

The chain combines TRBV6-5 with TRBJ2-5; 12 positions agree with TRBD2. The J call is in doubt because the DNA end fits TRBJ2-7 better. The CDR3 length is 14 residues. Germline V gene lookup returns CDR1 MNHEY and CDR2 SVGAGI. The CDR3 DNA follows: TGTGCCAGCGGAAGACTAGCGGGAGCTGACGAGCAGTACTTC. Its translation: CASGRLAGADEQYF.

This chain joins TRBV13 and TRBJ2-5; TRBD2 matches 7 bases. The CDR3 spans 14 residues. The V segment lost 5 bases and the J segment 2 bases; nucleotides outside the gene matches: 5. The V gene's germline CDR1 is PRHDT and CDR2 FYEKMQ (reference sequence). Here the CDR3 reads CASSLAGDQETQYF. In nucleotides, the CDR3 is TGTGCCAGCAGCCTCGCGGGAGATCAAGAGACCCAGTACTTC.

The chain recombines TRBV6-4 with TRBJ2-2; D not resolved. Trimming took off 8 bases at V and 1 base at J, with 11 bases between the two ends. CDR3 size: 14 residues. From germline, CDR1 is MRHNA and CDR2 SNTAGT. The CDR3 DNA sequence: TGTGCCAGCTCGTTGAGTGAGAACACCGGGGAGCTGTTTTTT. It specifies CASSLSENTGELFF.

V is TRBV15 and J is TRBJ1-2; maybe TRBD1 (5 bases). V lost 0 bases and J lost 5, with 13 bases in between. The CDR3 has 15 residues. CDR1 and CDR2 from the germline V gene are LNHNV and YYDKDF (reference sequence). The CDR3 spells CATSRDLTVKYGYTF. The CDR3 DNA sequence: TGTGCCACCAGCAGAGATTTGACAGTTAAATATGGCTACACCTTC.

This sequence joins TRBV19 and TRBJ1-2; a possible D gene is TRBD1 (6 bases). The germline V gene encodes CDR1 LNHDA and CDR2 SQIVND (reference sequence). There are 17 residues in the CDR3. V lost 0 bases and J 4 bases, leaving 18 bases between the germline ends. The CDR3 loop is CASSIEERGGGGYGYTF. The CDR3 DNA reads as TGTGCCAGTAGTATAGAAGAACGAGGGGGGGGCGGCTATGGCTACACCTTC.

CDR3 nucleotides: TGCAGCGTTTATGGACAGGGTATCCCCAGCTCCTACAATGAGCAGTTCTTC. This codes for CSVYGQGIPSSYNEQFF. V gene TRBV29-1 combines with J gene TRBJ2-1; 8 bases agree with TRBD1. Germline V gene lookup returns CDR1 SQVTM and CDR2 ANQGSEA. The junction had 12 bases not matched to a gene; V was cut back by 5 bases and J by 0 bases. The CDR3 consists of 17 residues.

CDR3 in amino acids: CASSLGDSSLQETQYF. In DNA, the CDR3 is TGCGCCAGCAGCTTGGGGGACTCATCGTTACAAGAGACCCAGTACTTC. The chain is built from TRBV5-1 and TRBJ2-5; D might be TRBD2 (6 bases). V was pared by 0 bases and J by 2 bases, with 14 bases between. The germline gives CDR1 SGHRS, CDR2 YFSETQ. The CDR3 runs to 16 residues.

J is TRBJ2-1 and V is TRBV4-1; D is perhaps TRBD1 (6 bases). Germline values: CDR1 MGHRA, CDR2 YSYEKL. The CDR3 has 17 amino acids. The ends were cut back, 0 bases at V and 5 bases at J, with 17 bases in the middle. DNA of the CDR3: TGCGCCAGCAGCCAAGATTCAGGGGTCTTAATTGACAATGAGCAGTTCTTC. This translates into CASSQDSGVLIDNEQFF.